These 13 T cell receptor beta chains were sequenced from one sample in a study of early T cells in non-severe SARS-CoV-2 infection. From the 5' RACE reads, TCRdb called clonotypes with MiXCR, one entry per CDR3 protein. The sample shows about 80,000 distinct CDR3 sequences, 13% to 15% of them seen only once. Sequencing input: whole blood. The origin of the receptors is an adult who was a healthcare worker with PCR-confirmed SARS-CoV-2 infection or an uninfected control (not recorded which).

This clonotype turned up a few times. The gene calls are TRBV5-4 and TRBJ2-7; D possibly uses TRBD1 or TRBD2 (6 bases each). The CDR3 has 14 amino acids. Germline CDR1 and CDR2: SGHNT and YYREEE (reference sequence). V lost 3 bases and J 2 bases, leaving 12 bases between the germline ends. Here the CDR3 reads CASSWGAGTYEQYF. In DNA form, the CDR3 reads TGTGCCAGCAGCTGGGGGGCCGGTACCTACGAGCAGTACTTC. Together with reference TRBV5-4 and TRBJ2-7, the CDR3 gives the full variable domain: ETGVTQSPTHLIKTRGQQVTLRCSSQSGHNTVSWYQQALGQGPQFIFQYYREEENGRGNFPPRFSGLQFPNYSSELNVNALELDDSALYLCASSWGAGTYEQYFGPGTRLTVT.

The rearrangement uses TRBV9 and TRBJ1-5; D possibly corresponds to TRBD1 (5 bases). Looked up from germline, CDR1 is SGDLS and CDR2 is YYNGEE. Trimming left V 3 bases short and J 2 bases short, with 9 bases between. CDR3 length: 14 residues. The CDR3 sequence is CASSAGTGNQPQHF. The CDR3 DNA sequence: TGTGCCAGCAGCGCCGGGACGGGCAATCAGCCCCAGCATTTT.

This clonotype appeared a single time. The chain is built from TRBV6-5 and TRBJ2-7; perhaps TRBD1 as D (5 bases). Germline assignment: CDR1 MNHEY and CDR2 SVGAGI. The CDR3 runs to 14 residues. V lost 8 bases and J 2 bases, leaving 16 bases between the germline ends. The CDR3 sequence: CASSVGRGTYEQYF. As DNA, the CDR3 is TGTGCCAGCTCCGTGGGAAGGGGAACCTACGAGCAGTACTTC.

The chain couples TRBV11-2 to TRBJ2-2; 9 bases line up with TRBD1. CDR1 is SGHAT, CDR2 FQNNGV, per germline. The CDR3 is 15 amino acids. V was clipped by 5 bases and J by 3 bases; unmatched bases: 4. In DNA, the CDR3 is TGTGCCAGCAGCCCCGGACAGGGGTACACCGGGGAGCTGTTTTTT. Its translation is CASSPGQGYTGELFF.

This chain connects TRBV4-2 to TRBJ1-4; TRBD1 matches at 8 bases. The germline V gene has CDR1 LGHNA and CDR2 YNFKEQ. V shed 3 bases, J shed 8 bases, and the junction held 5 bases outside the gene matches. The CDR3 has 14 residues. The CDR3 nucleotides are TGTGCCAGCAGCCATGACGGACAGGGAGAAAAACTGTTTTTT. As protein: CASSHDGQGEKLFF.

Only a few counts were recorded for this clonotype. The rearrangement uses TRBV10-3 and TRBJ2-3, with D possibly being TRBD1 (5 bases). Trimming removed 2 bases from V and 1 base from J, with 13 bases in between. This CDR3 contains 16 residues. Germline CDR1 is ENHRY and CDR2 is SYGVKD. Here the CDR3 reads CAISETPGQGTDTQYF. CDR3 DNA sequence: TGTGCCATCAGTGAGACCCCAGGACAAGGCACAGATACGCAGTATTTT.

This clonotype was seen just once. The junction departs from the called germline gene at one end, perhaps through a read error. This chain joins TRBV6-4 and TRBJ1-1, with D unresolved. There are 13 residues in the CDR3. Germline CDR1 MRHNA, CDR2 SNTAGT. Here the CDR3 DNA reads TGTGCCAACAGTGACTCCCCCAACACTGAAGCTTTCTTT. Protein sequence: CANSDSPNTEAFF.

This clonotype was counted between two and nine times. The rearrangement links TRBV28 to TRBJ1-2, with D possibly matching TRBD1 (5 bases). Between the trimmed V and J ends, which lost 9 bases and 8 bases, there was a span of 19 bases. CDR1 and CDR2 from the germline V gene are MDHEN and SYDVKM. CDR3 length: 13 amino acids. CDR3 coding DNA: TGTGCCAGTCGTCCCCAGGGAACAAGGGGCTACACCTTC. This gives the protein CASRPQGTRGYTF.

The chain has TRBV11-2 and TRBJ2-5, with D hard to call. The CDR3 consists of 12 residues. Germline V gene lookup returns CDR1 SGHAT and CDR2 FQNNGV. V lost 4 bases and J 2 bases, leaving 5 bases between the germline ends. The CDR3 is CASSSIQETQYF. CDR3 nucleotides: TGTGCCAGCAGCTCTATACAAGAGACCCAGTACTTC.

This clonotype was counted between two and nine times. V and J are TRBV28 and TRBJ2-5; 12 nucleotides line up with TRBD2. Germline lookup yields CDR1 MDHEN and CDR2 SYDVKM. There are 16 residues in the CDR3. With V trimmed by 4 bases and J by 5 bases, 8 bases remained unmatched. CDR3 DNA sequence: TGTGCCAGCAGTTCTAGCGGGGGGGCCCAGGATGAGACCCAGTACTTC. Residues: CASSSSGGAQDETQYF.

About this clonotype: The junction departs from the called germline gene at one end, perhaps through a read error. The chain has TRBV5-1 and TRBJ1-4; TRBD1 agrees at 7 bases. CDR1 SGHRS and CDR2 YFSETQ come from the germline V gene. The CDR3 sequence is 15 residues long. CDR3 in DNA: TGCGCCAGCAGCCTGGGACAGTCGGAGGTCGAAAAACCGTTTTTT. Translating it yields CASSLGQSEVEKPFF.

The rearrangement joins TRBV14 to TRBJ2-5; TRBD2 matches at 14 bases. Trimming removed 3 bases from V and 5 bases from J; junction bases left unmatched: 2. Germline CDR1 and CDR2: SGHDN and FVKESK. There are 15 residues in the CDR3. CDR3 sequence (DNA): TGTGCCAGCAGCCAGACTAGCGGGGGGGCTGAGACCCAGTACTTC. Residues: CASSQTSGGAETQYF. Based on the CDR3 plus reference TRBV14 and TRBJ2-5, the full variable domain is EAGVTQFPSHSVIEKGQTVTLRCDPISGHDNLYWYRRVMGKEIKFLLHFVKESKQDESGMPNNRFLAERTGGTYSTLKVQPAELEDSGVYFCASSQTSGGAETQYFGPGTRLLVL.

This clonotype was picked up many times. The chain couples TRBV28 to TRBJ1-6, with D possibly matching TRBD1 (5 bases). The germline V gene has CDR1 MDHEN and CDR2 SYDVKM. This CDR3 contains 15 residues. The germline V and J ends were trimmed by 7 bases and 0 bases, with 10 bases remaining between them. CDR3 sequence reads: CASMKGASYNSPLHF. The CDR3 nucleotides are TGTGCCAGCATGAAAGGGGCCTCCTATAATTCACCCCTCCACTTT.